The clone carrying this T cell receptor beta chain showed up just a few times. Its antigen remains unknown. This CDR3 region has 14 residues. Germline assignment: CDR1 GTSNPN and CDR2 SVGIG (reference sequence). Trimming shortened V by 3 bases and J by 8 bases, and 16 bases separated the two germline ends. The sample is drawn from a study of shared clonotypes between healthy human individuals. The study's findings and limits: Some clonotypes were shared by all four sorted-subset donors, while others were not shared. The non-shared ones had lower generation probabilities than the shared ones. Donor scarcity curtailed the genetic and exposure-history diversity represented herein.

The repertoire was sequenced with immunoSEQ multiplex PCR; TCRdb's copy has only in-frame clones and lacks some. The sample lists fewer than 400,000 clones; under 80% were seen once. The donors were adults (healthy and HIV-negative) with no recent acute infections or vaccinations. The chain carries TRBV30 and TRBJ1-4; D possibly corresponds to TRBD1 (5 bases). The specimen was memory CD4+ T cells sorted from blood. Noted subset: CD45RA-negative fraction. The TCR originated in a man between 25 and 39 years old in good health. The CDR3 bases are TGTGCCTGGAGCAGAGTGCGTGGGGGAGAAAAACTGTTTTTT. Its protein product is CAWSRVRGGEKLFF.